This record covers a single TCR beta chain. In the original analysis: It was from reference gene primer amplification that nucleated cell counts were estimated. The assay was immunoSEQ multiplex PCR, and TCRdb's table has in-frame clones only and misses some. V, J and clone size were drawn from that table, and D and trimming were deduced from the DNA. The sample includes about 120,000 clones, over 65% of them seen just once. Per the germline V gene, CDR1 is SGHTA and CDR2 is FQGTGA. This CDR3 is built from 15 residues. Trimming took 2 bases from V and 9 from J; bases not matched to a gene: 6. The data stem from a study of blood T cell repertoires in COVID-19. Study as a whole: Acute and convalescent COVID-19 specimens originated in the United States, Italy and Spain. T cells, B-cell-depleted T cells, or PBMCs provided the cDNA or gDNA that served as material.

This TCR was recovered from a man between 60 and 70 years old with acute or convalescent COVID-19. The chain joins TRBV7-3 to TRBJ2-1; 11 bases match TRBD2. Sequencing used peripheral blood. CDR3 nucleotides: TGTGCCAGCAGCTTAGGTCTAGCGGGAGGAGGTGAGCAGTTCTTC. This gives the protein CASSLGLAGGGEQFF.